The rows below give T cell receptor beta chains drawn from one sample of a study of glioma-infiltrating T cells after dendritic cell vaccination. TCRdb's table, derived via immunoSEQ multiplex PCR, lists solely in-frame clones and lacks some. The sample has about 21,000 clones, 60% to 85% seen once; the top ten hold roughly 40%. Sequencing was performed on blood, taken before dendritic cell vaccination. The origin of the receptors is a human donor with glioblastoma. Both conserved end residues are part of each CDR3.

v_call	j_call	cdr3_aa
TRBV27	TRBJ2-7	CASSSPGSRSEQYF
TRBV25-1	TRBJ2-7	CASSGLPPSGRGPYEQYF
TRBV5-1	TRBJ2-5	CASSLEGGTSQETQYF
TRBV4-1	TRBJ2-1	CASSQEGGLRPSFF
TRBV27	TRBJ2-2	CASSSGLKNTGELFF
TRBV2	TRBJ1-2	CASSEDGRSRF
TRBV27	TRBJ2-1	CASSRDRGRGGRLNEQFF
TRBV27	TRBJ1-6	CATRDSYNSPLHF
TRBV19	TRBJ1-5	CASKRGQGVNQPQHF
TRBV29-1	TRBJ2-1	CSVDKTGVWGNEQFF
TRBV5-1	TRBJ1-1	CASSSGQGARTNTEAFF
TRBV4-3	TRBJ1-5	CASSHDTTGQGPQHF
TRBV30	TRBJ1-5	CAWSGTGDLHQPQHF
TRBV13	TRBJ2-3	CASSVRQGGISTDTQYF
TRBV5-4	TRBJ2-3	CASSWVGSGRADTQYF
TRBV20-1	TRBJ1-1	CSARESTEAFF
TRBV10-2	TRBJ2-7	CASTLSGSGYEQYF
TRBV5-6	TRBJ2-7	CASSFSGEQYF
TRBV5-1	TRBJ2-3	CASRTSGRREDTQYF
TRBV5-4	TRBJ2-5	CASSVLAGGRQETQYF
TRBV6-5	TRBJ1-2	CASSQPGQGPWGYTF
TRBV12-5	TRBJ1-5	CASAIETKGVSNQPQHF
TRBV30	TRBJ2-7	CAWSVQLDYEQYF
TRBV25-1	TRBJ1-1	CASSKLKGAGWTEAFF
TRBV30	TRBJ2-3	CAWMRIGGRLTDTQYF
TRBV11-3	TRBJ2-5	CASSLGQGASETQYF
TRBV7-2	TRBJ1-1	CASSLYAGAIGGAEAFF
TRBV4-3	TRBJ2-3	CASSQDGTGIDTQYF
TRBV5-4	TRBJ2-3	CASSPTSEYTQYF
TRBV9	TRBJ1-1	CASSSPGMWNTEAFF
TRBV15	TRBJ1-1	CATSRDPGGGYTEAFF
TRBV4-3	TRBJ2-3	CASSQDTGATDTQYF
TRBV28	TRBJ2-7	CASSLSGESYEQYF
TRBV30	TRBJ2-5	CAWRSRDWQETQYF
TRBV6-4	TRBJ1-6	CASSAGANSPLHF
TRBV5-1	TRBJ2-5	CASRLTQETQYF
TRBV30	TRBJ2-3	CARRLAGVFRDTQYF
TRBV2	TRBJ2-6	CASSRVSGANVLTF
TRBV4-1	TRBJ2-3	CASSQYASGSDTDTQYF
TRBV30	TRBJ2-7	CAWSSGAPYEQYF
TRBV6-1	TRBJ2-3	CASSEDRASTDTQYF
TRBV19	TRBJ1-5	CASSQRTVSNQPQHF
TRBV7-9	TRBJ2-1	CASSSAGQPYNEQFF
TRBV2	TRBJ1-5	CASKLGDQPQHF
TRBV2	TRBJ2-2	CASSLTSGSLTGELFF
TRBV6-1	TRBJ1-2	CASSGTGFSSGYTF
TRBV2	TRBJ2-2	CASELAGQTNTGELFF
TRBV9	TRBJ2-5	CASSVGSSGGLQETQYF
TRBV19	TRBJ2-5	CASSPSPGTSAQYF
TRBV2	TRBJ2-1	CASSHLAELTGEQFF
TRBV13	TRBJ2-7	CASSSGHSSGEQYF
TRBV27	TRBJ1-1	CASSFRDRGSTPLEAFF
TRBV7-8	TRBJ1-5	CASSFDGSNQPQHF
TRBV27	TRBJ2-7	CASPTAWRGREQYF
TRBV21-1	.	CASSRPDRGYEQYF
TRBV27	TRBJ2-7	CASSSGQVDRYEQYF
TRBV7-9	TRBJ2-4	CASSLGRVNIQYF
TRBV7-6	TRBJ1-1	CASTPGNSMNTEAFF
TRBV7-3	TRBJ2-7	CASSLVSVSYEQYF
TRBV4-3	TRBJ2-6	CASSPSWIDGYGSNSGANVLTF